This TCR beta chain was sequenced for a study of cytomegalovirus exposure and HLA in healthy donors. Overall study findings and caveats: The majority of CMV-associated TCR beta chains were reported as apparently HLA-restricted in a later analysis. Cytomegalovirus-associated TCR beta chains were listed, numbering some 170. The HLA-A and HLA-B alleles of most subjects were reportedly predicted accurately from TCR beta sequences.

Comments on this clone: Its antigen is unknown.

Primers: 60 Vbeta forward and 13 Jbeta reverse. Assay: immunoSEQ multiplex PCR; the TCRdb copy retains only in-frame clones and omits some. This sample has about 140,000 clones, with roughly 76% found just once. The receptor was isolated from a human donor in good health. The specimen sequenced was PBMCs.

CDR3 in amino acids: CASSLGASYEQYF. DNA for the CDR3: TGTGCCAGCAGCTTGGGAGCGTCCTACGAGCAGTACTTC. V and J are TRBV5-6 and TRBJ2-7; D is ambiguous. The germline CDR1 and CDR2 sequences are SGHDT and YYEEEE. The length of the CDR3 is 13 residues. V was pared by 0 bases and J by 1 base, with 5 bases between.